This TCR beta chain was identified in a study of blood T cell repertoires in COVID-19. Assignment of participants to cohorts was predicated upon participant-reported clinical history. What the recovered Cohort 3 donors had was two negative PCRs, clearance, or symptom resolution. The V gene lost 4 bases and the J gene lost 9 bases, with 15 bases spanning the gap. Germline CDR1 and CDR2: LNHDA and SQIVND (reference sequence). The CDR3 loop spans 13 amino acids. Some clones are missing from TCRdb's copy, which holds only in-frame ones; the method was immunoSEQ multiplex PCR. The sample holds roughly 520,000 clones, more than 75% seen once.

This clonotype was obtained from a woman aged 40 to 50 who had recovered from COVID-19. Material: PBMCs or T cells enriched from blood (not recorded which). The V and J genes are TRBV19 and TRBJ1-1, with D perhaps matching TRBD1 (6 bases). The CDR3 reads CASSTRDRLKAFF. The DNA of the CDR3 is TGTGCCAGTAGTACACGCGACAGGTTAAAAGCTTTCTTT.